This TCR beta chain emerged from a study of control samples from healthy donors and cancer patients. Sequencing was performed with immunoSEQ multiplex PCR; in TCRdb, only in-frame clones are kept and a portion is missing. The profile shows approximately 86,000 clones, roughly 86% of them singletons. Comment on this clone: At one boundary the junction diverges from the germline segment, which might be a read error.

The germline gives CDR1 GTSNPN, CDR2 SVGIG (reference sequence). The CDR3 has 14 residues. V and J are TRBV30 and TRBJ1-2; TRBD1 is a possible D gene (6 bases). This clonotype was obtained from a man in his thirties or forties in good health. The sample taken for sequencing was blood. In nucleotides, the CDR3 is TGTGCCTGGAGTAGCGGCAGGGGTAACGATGGCTACACCTTC. The encoded protein is CAWSSGRGNDGYTF.